This is a list of T cell receptor beta chains from one sample in a study of shared clonotypes between healthy human individuals. Clones were sequenced by immunoSEQ multiplex PCR, and TCRdb holds only the in-frame ones, with some missing. The data show 450,000 to 500,000 clones, about 78% seen once. Material: PBMCs. The receptors were sampled from a woman between 40 and 55 years old in good health. Some clones in this sample may be carry-over from other donors' samples. The CDR3 runs from the conserved cysteine through the conserved F or W. Fields, in order: clone size, V gene, D gene, J gene, CDR3 DNA, CDR3 protein. The D gene is left open where the match is weak. The listing skips clone size in some rows; elsewhere it reads once, few, many or a size class.

-	TRBV27	-	TRBJ2-7	TGTGCCAGCAGTTTTGGACGGGGCTACGAGCAGTACTTC	CASSFGRGYEQYF
-	TRBV5-5	TRBD2	TRBJ2-1	TGTGCCAGCAGCTTGGTTAGCGGGAGTGGGTCCTCCTACAATGAGCAGTTCTTC	CASSLVSGSGSSYNEQFF
-	TRBV2	-	TRBJ2-2	TGTGCCAGCAGTGAAGTGGCCCCAGGGAACACCGGGGAGCTGTTTTTT	CASSEVAPGNTGELFF
once	TRBV2	-	TRBJ2-5	TGTGCCAGCAGTGTCAGAAACCAAGAGACCCAGTACTTC	CASSVRNQETQYF
-	TRBV28	TRBD1	TRBJ2-7	TGTGCCAGCAGTTCAGGGGCAGTGGGACAGGGATCCCACGAGCAGTACTTC	CASSSGAVGQGSHEQYF
-	TRBV29-1	-	TRBJ1-1	TGCAGCGCCGCAGGGGTTAACACTGAAGCTTTCTTT	CSAAGVNTEAFF
-	TRBV11-3	-	TRBJ2-5	TGTGCCAGCAGCTTAGGCCGGGCGGGGGAGACCCAGTACTTC	CASSLGRAGETQYF
many	TRBV18	TRBD1	TRBJ2-2	TGTGCCAGCTCACCGACAGGGAGCACCGGGGAGCTGTTTTTT	CASSPTGSTGELFF
-	TRBV20-1	-	TRBJ2-3	TGCAGTGCTATTAGGGCGGATACGCAGTATTTT	CSAIRADTQYF
-	TRBV7-9	-	TRBJ2-3	TGTGCCAGCAGCCCGGGGCCCATTCGGAACACAGATACGCAGTATTTT	CASSPGPIRNTDTQYF
-	TRBV5-1	TRBD1	TRBJ2-2	TGCGCCAGCAGCCCGGGCGCAATAGGGACAGGGGCCGGGGAGCTGTTTTTT	CASSPGAIGTGAGELFF
-	TRBV4-1	TRBD2	TRBJ2-7	TGCGCCAGCAGCCAACCAGGACTAGTTCCCTACGAGCAGTACTTC	CASSQPGLVPYEQYF
-	TRBV15	-	TRBJ2-1	TGTGCCACCAGCAGATCGACGGGCCAGCTTTACAATGAGCAGTTCTTC	CATSRSTGQLYNEQFF
-	TRBV2	-	TRBJ2-7	TGTGCCAGCACCCCAGGTGGGATCTCCTACGAGCAGTACTTC	CASTPGGISYEQYF
-	TRBV7-3	-	TRBJ2-2	TGTGCCAGCAGCTTAACTAGAAACACCGGGGAGCTGTTTTTT	CASSLTRNTGELFF
once	TRBV29-1	-	TRBJ1-1	TGCAGCGTTGAAATACAGTTGAACACTGAAGCTTTCTTT	CSVEIQLNTEAFF
-	TRBV19	-	TRBJ2-3	TGTGCCAGTAGTATGACAGGCACAGATACGCAGTATTTT	CASSMTGTDTQYF
-	TRBV28	-	TRBJ2-5	TGTGCCAGCAGTCCAACCTACCTAGGGGGGACAGAGACCCAGTACTTC	CASSPTYLGGTETQYF
-	TRBV5-1	-	TRBJ1-4	TGCGCCAGCAGCTTGGGGCAGGGGAATGAAAAACTGTTTTTT	CASSLGQGNEKLFF
-	TRBV13	-	TRBJ1-5	TGTGCCAGCAGCTTCGGCCAGAATCAGCCCCAGCATTTT	CASSFGQNQPQHF
-	TRBV29-1	-	TRBJ2-5	TGCAGCGCTCTCGGGGAAGAGACCCAGTACTTC	CSALGEETQYF
-	TRBV10-3	TRBD1	TRBJ2-7	TGTGCCATCAGGCCGGACAGGGACGCCTACGAGCAGTACTTC	CAIRPDRDAYEQYF
-	TRBV4-3	-	TRBJ2-7	TGCGCCAGCAGCCAAGCTCTAGCGGACAGCTCCTACGAGCAGTACTTC	CASSQALADSSYEQYF
-	TRBV28	TRBD1	TRBJ2-5	TGTGCCAGCAGTTTTAGACAGGGGGGAGGGACCCAGTACTTC	CASSFRQGGGTQYF
-	TRBV18	-	TRBJ2-2	TGTGCCAGTAGAATAGACACCGGGGAGCTGTTTTTT	CASRIDTGELFF
-	TRBV19	TRBD2	TRBJ2-3	TGTGCCAGTAAAAATCAGGCGGGAGGGCCAGATACGCAGTATTTT	CASKNQAGGPDTQYF
-	TRBV5-4	TRBD2	TRBJ2-2	TGTGCCAGCAGCTTTGCCGGGGGGGTTAACACCGGGGAGCTGTTTTTT	CASSFAGGVNTGELFF
few	TRBV13	TRBD2	TRBJ2-7	TGTGCCAGCAGCTTAGCCCCGGGACTAGCGGCCTACGAGCAGTACTTC	CASSLAPGLAAYEQYF
-	TRBV28	TRBD2	TRBJ2-5	TGTGCCAGCAGTGACCTTAGCGGGAGGTACCAAGAGACCCAGTACTTC	CASSDLSGRYQETQYF
-	TRBV13	-	TRBJ2-7	TGTGCCAGCAGCTGGGGGAGCTCCTACGAGCAGTACTTC	CASSWGSSYEQYF
-	TRBV18	-	TRBJ2-7	TGTGCCAGCTCAGCTGCCGAGGGGTACGAGCAGTACTTC	CASSAAEGYEQYF
few	TRBV30	TRBD1	TRBJ2-5	TGTGCCTGGAGTGAGGGGGCCCAAGAGACCCAGTACTTC	CAWSEGAQETQYF